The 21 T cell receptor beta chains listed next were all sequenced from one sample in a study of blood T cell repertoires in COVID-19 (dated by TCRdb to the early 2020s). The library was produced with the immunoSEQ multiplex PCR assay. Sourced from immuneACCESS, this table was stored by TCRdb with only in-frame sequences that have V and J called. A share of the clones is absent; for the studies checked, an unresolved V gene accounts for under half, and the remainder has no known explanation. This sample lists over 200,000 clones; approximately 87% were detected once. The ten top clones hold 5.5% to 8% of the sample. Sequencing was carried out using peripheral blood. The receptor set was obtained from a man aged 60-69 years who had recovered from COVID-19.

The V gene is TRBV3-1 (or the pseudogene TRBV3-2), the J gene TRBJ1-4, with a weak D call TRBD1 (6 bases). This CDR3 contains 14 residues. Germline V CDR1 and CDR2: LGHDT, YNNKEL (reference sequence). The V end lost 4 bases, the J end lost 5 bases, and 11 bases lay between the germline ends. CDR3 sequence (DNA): TGTGCCAGCAGCCTAAGGACAGTGAATGAAAAACTGTTTTTT. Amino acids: CASSLRTVNEKLFF.

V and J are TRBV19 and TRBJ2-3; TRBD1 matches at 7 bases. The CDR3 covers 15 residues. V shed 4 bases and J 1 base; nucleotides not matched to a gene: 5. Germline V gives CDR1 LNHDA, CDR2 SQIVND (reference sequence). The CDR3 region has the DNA TGTGCCAGTAGTACAGGGGGAATTGGCACAGATACGCAGTATTTT. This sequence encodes CASSTGGIGTDTQYF.

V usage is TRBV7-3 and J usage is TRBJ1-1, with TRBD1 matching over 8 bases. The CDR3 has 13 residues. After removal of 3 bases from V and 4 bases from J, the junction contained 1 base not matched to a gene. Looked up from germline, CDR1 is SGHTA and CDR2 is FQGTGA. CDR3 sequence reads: CASSFDRGTEAFF. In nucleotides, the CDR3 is TGTGCCAGCAGCTTCGACAGGGGCACTGAAGCTTTCTTT. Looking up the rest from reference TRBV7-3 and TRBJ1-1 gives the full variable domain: GAGVSQTPSNKVTEKGKYVELRCDPISGHTALYWYRQSLGQGPEFLIYFQGTGAADDSGLPNDRFFAVRPEGSVSTLKIQRTERGDSAVYLCASSFDRGTEAFFGQGTRLTVV.

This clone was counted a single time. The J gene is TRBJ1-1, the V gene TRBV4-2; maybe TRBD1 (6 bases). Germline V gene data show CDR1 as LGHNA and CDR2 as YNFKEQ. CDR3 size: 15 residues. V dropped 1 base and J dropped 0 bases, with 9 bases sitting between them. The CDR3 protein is CASSQAGHLNTEAFF. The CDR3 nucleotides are TGTGCCAGCAGCCAAGCGGGACATCTGAACACTGAAGCTTTCTTT.

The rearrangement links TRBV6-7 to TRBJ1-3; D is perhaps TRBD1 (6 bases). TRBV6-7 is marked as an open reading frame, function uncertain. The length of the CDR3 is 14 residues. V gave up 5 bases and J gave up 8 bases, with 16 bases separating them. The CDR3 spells CASSPGTKEYTIYF. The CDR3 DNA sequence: TGTGCCAGCAGTCCCGGGACAAAGGAATACACCATATATTTT.

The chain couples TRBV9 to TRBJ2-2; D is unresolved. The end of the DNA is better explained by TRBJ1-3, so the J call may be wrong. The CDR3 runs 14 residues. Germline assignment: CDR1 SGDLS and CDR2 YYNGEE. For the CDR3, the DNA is TGTGCCAGCAGCGTAGACAGCTCTGGAAACACCATATATTTT. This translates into CASSVDSSGNTIYF.

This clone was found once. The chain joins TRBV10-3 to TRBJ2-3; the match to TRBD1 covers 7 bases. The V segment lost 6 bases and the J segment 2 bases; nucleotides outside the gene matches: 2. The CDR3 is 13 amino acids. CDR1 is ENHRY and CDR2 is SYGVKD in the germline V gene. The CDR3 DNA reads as TGTGCCATCAGAGGGACAGTCACAGATACGCAGTATTTT. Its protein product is CAIRGTVTDTQYF.

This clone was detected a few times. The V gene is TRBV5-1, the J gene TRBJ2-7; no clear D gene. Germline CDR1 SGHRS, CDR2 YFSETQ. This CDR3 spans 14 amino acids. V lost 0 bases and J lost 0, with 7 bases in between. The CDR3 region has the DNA TGCGCCAGCAGCTTGGGAGATAGCTCCTACGAGCAGTACTTC. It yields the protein CASSLGDSSYEQYF.

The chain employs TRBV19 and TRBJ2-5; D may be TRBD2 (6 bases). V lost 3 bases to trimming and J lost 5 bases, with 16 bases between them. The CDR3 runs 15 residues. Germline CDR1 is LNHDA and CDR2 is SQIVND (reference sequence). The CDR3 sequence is CASSIVTGAVETQYF. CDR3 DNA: TGTGCCAGTAGTATCGTGACGGGAGCTGTGGAGACCCAGTACTTC. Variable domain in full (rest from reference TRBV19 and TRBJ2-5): DGGITQSPKYLFRKEGQNVTLSCEQNLNHDAMYWYRQDPGQGLRLIYYSQIVNDFQKGDIAEGYSVSREKKESFPLTVTSAQKNPTAFYLCASSIVTGAVETQYFGPGTRLLVL.

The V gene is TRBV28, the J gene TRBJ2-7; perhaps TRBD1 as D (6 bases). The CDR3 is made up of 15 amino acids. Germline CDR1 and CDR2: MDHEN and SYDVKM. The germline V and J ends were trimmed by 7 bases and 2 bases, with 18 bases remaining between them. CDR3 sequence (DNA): TGTGCCAGCACCAACTCAGGACAGTCCGCCTACGAGCAGTACTTC. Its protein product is CASTNSGQSAYEQYF.

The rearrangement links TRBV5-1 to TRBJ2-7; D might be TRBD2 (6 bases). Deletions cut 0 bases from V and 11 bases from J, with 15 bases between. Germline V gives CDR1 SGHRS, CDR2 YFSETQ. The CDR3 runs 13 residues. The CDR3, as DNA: TGCGCCAGCAGCTTGGATGCATCGGAGGGGAAGTACTTC. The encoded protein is CASSLDASEGKYF.

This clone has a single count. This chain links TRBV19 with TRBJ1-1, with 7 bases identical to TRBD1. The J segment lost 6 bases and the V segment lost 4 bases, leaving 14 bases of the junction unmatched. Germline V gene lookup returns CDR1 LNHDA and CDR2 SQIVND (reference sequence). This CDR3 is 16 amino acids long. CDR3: CASSTDWTGALAEAFF. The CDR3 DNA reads TGTGCCAGTAGTACCGATTGGACAGGAGCTTTGGCTGAAGCTTTCTTT.

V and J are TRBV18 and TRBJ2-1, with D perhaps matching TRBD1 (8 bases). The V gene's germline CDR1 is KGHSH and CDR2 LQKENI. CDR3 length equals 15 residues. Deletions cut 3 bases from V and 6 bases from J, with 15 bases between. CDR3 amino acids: CASSPPHRGGNEQFF. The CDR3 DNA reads TGTGCCAGCTCACCCCCCCACAGGGGGGGCAATGAGCAGTTCTTC.

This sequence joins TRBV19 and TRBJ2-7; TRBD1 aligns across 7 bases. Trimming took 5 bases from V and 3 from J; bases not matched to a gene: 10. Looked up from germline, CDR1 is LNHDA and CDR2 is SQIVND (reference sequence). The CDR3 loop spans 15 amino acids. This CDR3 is CASSQTGERDYEQYF. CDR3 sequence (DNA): TGTGCCAGTAGTCAAACAGGGGAAAGGGACTACGAGCAGTACTTC.

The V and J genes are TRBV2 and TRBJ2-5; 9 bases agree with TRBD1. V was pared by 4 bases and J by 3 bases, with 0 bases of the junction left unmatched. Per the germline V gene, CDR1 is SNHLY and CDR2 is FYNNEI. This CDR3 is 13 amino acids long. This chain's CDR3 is CASSGQGEETQYF. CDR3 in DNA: TGTGCCAGCAGTGGACAGGGGGAAGAGACCCAGTACTTC.

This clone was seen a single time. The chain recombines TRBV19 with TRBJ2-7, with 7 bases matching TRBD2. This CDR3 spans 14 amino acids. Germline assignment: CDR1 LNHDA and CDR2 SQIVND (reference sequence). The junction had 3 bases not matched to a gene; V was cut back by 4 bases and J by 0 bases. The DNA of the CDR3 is TGTGCCAGTAGTAAGGGAGGGGTCTCCTACGAGCAGTACTTC. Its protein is CASSKGGVSYEQYF.

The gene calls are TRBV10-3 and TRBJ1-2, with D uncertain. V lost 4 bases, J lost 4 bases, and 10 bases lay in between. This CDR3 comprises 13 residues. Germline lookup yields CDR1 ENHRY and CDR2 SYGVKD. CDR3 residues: CAISVRQAYGYTF. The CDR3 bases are TGTGCCATCAGTGTCCGACAAGCCTATGGCTACACCTTC.

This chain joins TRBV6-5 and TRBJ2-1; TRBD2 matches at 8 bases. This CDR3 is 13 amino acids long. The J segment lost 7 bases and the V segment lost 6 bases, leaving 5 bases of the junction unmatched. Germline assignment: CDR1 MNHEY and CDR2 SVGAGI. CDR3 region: CASRGTSRNEQFF. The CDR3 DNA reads TGTGCCAGCAGGGGGACTAGTCGGAATGAGCAGTTCTTC.

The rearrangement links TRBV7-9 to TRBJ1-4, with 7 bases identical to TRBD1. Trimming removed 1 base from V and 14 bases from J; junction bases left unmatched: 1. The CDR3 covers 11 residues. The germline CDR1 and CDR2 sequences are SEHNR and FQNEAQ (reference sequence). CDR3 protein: CASSLGQGLFF. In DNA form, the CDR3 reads TGTGCCAGCAGCTTAGGACAGGGTCTGTTTTTT. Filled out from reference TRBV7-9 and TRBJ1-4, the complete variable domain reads DTGVSQNPRHKITKRGQNVTFRCDPISEHNRLYWYRQTLGQGPEFLTYFQNEAQLEKSRLLSDRFSAERPKGSFSTLEIQRTEQGDSAMYLCASSLGQGLFFGSGTQLSVL.

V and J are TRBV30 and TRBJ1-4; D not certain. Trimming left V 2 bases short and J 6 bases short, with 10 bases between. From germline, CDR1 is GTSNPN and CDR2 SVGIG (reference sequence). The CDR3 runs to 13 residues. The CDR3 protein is CAWSHQAYEKLFF. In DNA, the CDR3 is TGTGCCTGGAGTCACCAGGCCTATGAAAAACTGTTTTTT.

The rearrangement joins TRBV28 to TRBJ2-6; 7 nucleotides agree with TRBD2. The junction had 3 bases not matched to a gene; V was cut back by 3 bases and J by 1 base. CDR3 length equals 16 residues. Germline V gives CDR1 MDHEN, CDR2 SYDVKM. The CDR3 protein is CASSFQLASGANVLTF. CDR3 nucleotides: TGTGCCAGCAGTTTCCAACTAGCGTCTGGGGCCAACGTCCTGACTTTC.